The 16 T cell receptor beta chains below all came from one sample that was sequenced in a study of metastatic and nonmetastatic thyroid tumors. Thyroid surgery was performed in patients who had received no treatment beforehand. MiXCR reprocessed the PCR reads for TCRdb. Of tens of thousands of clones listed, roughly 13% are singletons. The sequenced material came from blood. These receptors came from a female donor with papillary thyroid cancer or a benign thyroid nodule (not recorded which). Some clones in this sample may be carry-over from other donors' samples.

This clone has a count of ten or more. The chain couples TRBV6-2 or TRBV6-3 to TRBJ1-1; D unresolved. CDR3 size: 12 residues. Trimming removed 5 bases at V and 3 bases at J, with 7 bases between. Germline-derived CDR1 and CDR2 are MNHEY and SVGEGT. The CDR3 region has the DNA TGTGCCAGCAGTGACCGAGACACTGAAGCTTTCTTT. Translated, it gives CASSDRDTEAFF.

The CDR3 DNA reads TGTGCCAGCAGACAGGACTTAACATATATCGACGAGCAGTACTTC. As protein: CASRQDLTYIDEQYF. V and J are TRBV7-9 and TRBJ2-7; tentatively, D is TRBD1 or TRBD2 (5 bases each). V dropped 6 bases and J dropped 5 bases, with 20 bases sitting between them. Germline CDR1 SEHNR, CDR2 FQNEAQ (reference sequence). The CDR3 totals 15 residues.

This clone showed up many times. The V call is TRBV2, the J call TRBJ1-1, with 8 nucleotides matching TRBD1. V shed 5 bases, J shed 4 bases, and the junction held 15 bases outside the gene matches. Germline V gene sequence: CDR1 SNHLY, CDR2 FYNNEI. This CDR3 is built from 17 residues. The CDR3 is CASSLLVSGGLVTEAFF. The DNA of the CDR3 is TGTGCCAGCAGTCTCCTGGTTTCAGGGGGCTTAGTCACTGAAGCTTTCTTT.

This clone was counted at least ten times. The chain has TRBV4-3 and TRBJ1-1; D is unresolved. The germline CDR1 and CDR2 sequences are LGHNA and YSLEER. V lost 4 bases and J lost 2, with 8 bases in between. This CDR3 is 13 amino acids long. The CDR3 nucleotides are TGCGCCAGCAGCCTAAGACATAACACTGAAGCTTTCTTT. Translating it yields CASSLRHNTEAFF.

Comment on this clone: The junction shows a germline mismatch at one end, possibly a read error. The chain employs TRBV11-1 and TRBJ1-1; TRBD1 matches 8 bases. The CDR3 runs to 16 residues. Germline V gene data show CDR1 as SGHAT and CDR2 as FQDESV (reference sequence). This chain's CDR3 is CAGGWKTGVKDTEASF. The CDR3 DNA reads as TGTGCCGGAGGGTGGAAGACAGGGGTCAAGGACACTGAAGCTTCCTTT.

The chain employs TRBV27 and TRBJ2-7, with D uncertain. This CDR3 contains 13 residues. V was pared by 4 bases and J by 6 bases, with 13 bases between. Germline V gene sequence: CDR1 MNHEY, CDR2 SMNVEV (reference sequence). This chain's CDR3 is CASSYSRTFEQYF. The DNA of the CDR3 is TGTGCCAGCAGTTATAGTCGCACCTTCGAGCAGTACTTC.

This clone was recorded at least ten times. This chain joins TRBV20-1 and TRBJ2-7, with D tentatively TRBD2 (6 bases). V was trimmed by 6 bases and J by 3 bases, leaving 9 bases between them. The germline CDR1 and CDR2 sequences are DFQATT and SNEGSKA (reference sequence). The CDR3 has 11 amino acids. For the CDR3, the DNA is TGCAGTGCACCTAGCGACTACGAGCAGTACTTC. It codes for CSAPSDYEQYF.

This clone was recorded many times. The CDR3, as DNA: TGTGCCAGCAGCGAACAACCAGGGGGAACCTACGAGCAGTACTTC. Protein: CASSEQPGGTYEQYF. The genes are TRBV11-2 and TRBJ2-7, with TRBD1 matching 7 bases. The CDR3 loop spans 15 amino acids. Germline values: CDR1 SGHAT, CDR2 FQNNGV. J was trimmed by 2 bases and V by 5 bases; bases with no gene match: 9.

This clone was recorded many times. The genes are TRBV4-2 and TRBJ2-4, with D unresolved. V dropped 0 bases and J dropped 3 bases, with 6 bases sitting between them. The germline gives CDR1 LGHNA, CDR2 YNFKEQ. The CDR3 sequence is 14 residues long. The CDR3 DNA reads TGTGCCAGCAGCCAAGAGGGCATCAAAAACATTCAGTACTTC. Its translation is CASSQEGIKNIQYF.

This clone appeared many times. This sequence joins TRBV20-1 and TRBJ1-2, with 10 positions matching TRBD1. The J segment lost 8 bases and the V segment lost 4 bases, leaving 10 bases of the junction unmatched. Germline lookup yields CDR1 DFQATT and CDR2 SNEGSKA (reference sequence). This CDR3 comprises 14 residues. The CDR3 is CSATTGTGADGYTF. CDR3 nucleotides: TGCAGTGCTACTACCGGGACAGGGGCTGACGGCTACACCTTC.

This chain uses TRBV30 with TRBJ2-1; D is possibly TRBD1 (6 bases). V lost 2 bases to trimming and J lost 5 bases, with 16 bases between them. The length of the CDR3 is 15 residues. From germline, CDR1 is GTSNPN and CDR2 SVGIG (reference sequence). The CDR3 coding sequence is TGTGCCTGGAGTCCCAAACGGGACAAACACAATGAGCAGTTCTTC. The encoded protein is CAWSPKRDKHNEQFF.

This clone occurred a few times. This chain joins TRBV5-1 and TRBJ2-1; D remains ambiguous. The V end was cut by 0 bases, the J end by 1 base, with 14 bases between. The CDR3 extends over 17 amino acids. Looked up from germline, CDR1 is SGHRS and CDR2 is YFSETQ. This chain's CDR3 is CASSLVASIMSYNEQFF. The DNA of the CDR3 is TGCGCCAGCAGCTTGGTGGCAAGCATAATGTCCTACAATGAGCAGTTCTTC. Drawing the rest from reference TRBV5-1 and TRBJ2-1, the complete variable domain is KAGVTQTPRYLIKTRGQQVTLSCSPISGHRSVSWYQQTPGQGLQFLFEYFSETQRNKGNFPGRFSGRQFSNSRSEMNVSTLELGDSALYLCASSLVASIMSYNEQFFGPGTRLTVL.

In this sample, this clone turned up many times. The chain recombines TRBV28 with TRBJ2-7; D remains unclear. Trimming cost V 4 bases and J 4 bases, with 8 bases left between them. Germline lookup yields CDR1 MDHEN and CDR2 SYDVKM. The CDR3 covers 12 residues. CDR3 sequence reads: CASSSGIYEQYF. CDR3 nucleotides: TGTGCCAGCAGTTCAGGCATTTACGAGCAGTACTTC. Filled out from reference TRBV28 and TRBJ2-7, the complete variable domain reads DVKVTQSSRYLVKRTGEKVFLECVQDMDHENMFWYRQDPGLGLRLIYFSYDVKMKEKGDIPEGYSVSREKKERFSLILESASTNQTSMYLCASSSGIYEQYFGPGTRLTVT.

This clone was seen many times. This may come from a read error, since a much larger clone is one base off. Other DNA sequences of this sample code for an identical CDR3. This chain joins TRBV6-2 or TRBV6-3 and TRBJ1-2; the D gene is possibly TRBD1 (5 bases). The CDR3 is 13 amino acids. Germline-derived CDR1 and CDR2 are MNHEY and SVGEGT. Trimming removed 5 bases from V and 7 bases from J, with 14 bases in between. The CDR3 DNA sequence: TGTGCCAGCAGTGCCCCAGAGGGGTTTGGCTACACCTTC. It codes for CASSAPEGFGYTF.

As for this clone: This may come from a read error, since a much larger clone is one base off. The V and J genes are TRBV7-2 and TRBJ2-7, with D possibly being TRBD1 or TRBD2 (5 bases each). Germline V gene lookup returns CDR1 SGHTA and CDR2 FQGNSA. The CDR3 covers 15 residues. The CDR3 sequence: CAGSLAGTERYEQYF. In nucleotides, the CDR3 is TGTGCCGGCAGCTTGGCCGGGACGGAAAGGTACGAGCAGTACTTC.

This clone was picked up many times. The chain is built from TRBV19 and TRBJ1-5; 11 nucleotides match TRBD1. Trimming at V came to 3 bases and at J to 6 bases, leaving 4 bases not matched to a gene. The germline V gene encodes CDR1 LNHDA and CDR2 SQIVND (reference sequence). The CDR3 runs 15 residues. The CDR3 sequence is CASSISGTGGQPQHF. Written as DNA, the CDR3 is TGTGCCAGTAGTATCTCGGGGACAGGGGGTCAGCCCCAGCATTTT.